The entry that follows covers one T cell receptor beta chain sequence. The antigen is unknown. The entry originates in a study of T-cell memory formation after mild COVID-19. The overall study: There were largely donor-specific TCR clusters. Points from the study as a whole: A balance of CD4 and CD8 characterized clones contracting day 15 to 85, whereas later expanders leaned CD4+.

Germline CDR1 reads SGHTA; CDR2 reads FQGTGA. The CDR3 has 13 residues. J was trimmed by 6 bases and V by 4 bases; bases with no gene match: 2. With constant-segment primers, 5'RACE yielded cDNA libraries of TCR alpha and TCR beta that carried sample barcodes and UMIs. TCRdb ran MiXCR on the 5' RACE reads and lists one entry per CDR3 protein. This table holds around 310,000 distinct CDR3 sequences, approximately 15% found once. The origin of this receptor is a young man who had mild COVID-19 (a few samples of this study predate the infection). Cell type and time point are not known. The sequenced material came from PBMCs or a T cell subset sorted from them (not recorded which). The chain combines TRBV7-3 with TRBJ2-2; 7 positions match TRBD2. CDR3: CASSWDYSGELFF. The DNA of the CDR3 is TGTGCCAGCAGCTGGGACTACTCCGGGGAGCTGTTTTTT. The full variable domain, in which reference TRBV7-3 and TRBJ2-2 provide the parts outside the CDR3, is GAGVSQTPSNKVTEKGKYVELRCDPISGHTALYWYRQSLGQGPEFLIYFQGTGAADDSGLPNDRFFAVRPEGSVSTLKIQRTERGDSAVYLCASSWDYSGELFFGEGSRLTVL.